The rows below give T cell receptor beta chains drawn from one sample of a study of beta chain features in type 1 diabetes. The table came from immunoSEQ multiplex PCR; TCRdb's copy has only in-frame clones and leaves some out. This table holds 25,000 or so clones, 55% to 75% found once. The sequenced sample consisted of Tregs from blood. These receptors were obtained from a woman in her 40s in good health. The CDR3 runs from the conserved cysteine through the conserved F or W. D genes are given only for firm matches. Some rows mark clone size as missing; the rest say once, few, many or name a class of expanded clone.

clone size | J gene | D gene | V gene | CDR3 protein | CDR3 DNA
. | TRBJ2-7 | . | TRBV15 | CATSQIASYEQYF | TGTGCCACCTCCCAGATAGCGTCCTACGAGCAGTACTTC
. | TRBJ2-7 | . | TRBV9 | CASSVGAGLAYEQYF | TGTGCCAGCAGCGTAGGGGCAGGGCTGGCCTACGAGCAGTACTTC
. | TRBJ1-2 | TRBD1 | TRBV29-1 | CSVSLPRDRGLGYTF | TGCAGCGTGAGCCTCCCCCGGGACAGGGGGCTTGGCTACACCTTC
. | TRBJ1-2 | . | TRBV2 | CASSDLNYGYTF | TGTGCCAGCAGTGACTTGAACTATGGCTACACCTTC
once | TRBJ1-6 | TRBD1 | TRBV10-3 | CAISGPGTGGSPLHF | TGTGCCATCAGTGGTCCAGGGACAGGCGGTTCACCCCTCCACTTT
. | TRBJ1-1 | . | TRBV14 | CASSQRRGMPFF | TGTGCCAGCAGCCAGCGAAGGGGGATGCCTTTCTTT
. | TRBJ1-2 | . | TRBV29-1 | CSVVGARDFGYTF | TGCAGCGTTGTCGGGGCCCGGGACTTTGGCTACACCTTC
. | TRBJ1-1 | . | TRBV5-1 | CASSWQGRMNTEAFF | TGCGCCAGCAGCTGGCAGGGGCGAATGAACACTGAAGCTTTCTTT
medium-sized | TRBJ2-1 | TRBD2 | TRBV7-9 | CASSLARIAGGPNEQFF | TGTGCCAGCAGCTTAGCGAGGATAGCGGGGGGGCCGAATGAGCAGTTCTTC
. | TRBJ1-1 | TRBD1 | TRBV6-1 | CASSGRDRGRRNTEAFF | TGTGCCAGCAGTGGCCGGGACAGGGGAAGACGGAACACTGAAGCTTTCTTT
. | TRBJ2-3 | TRBD1 | TRBV11-2 | CASSKRDRAHTDTQYF | TGTGCCAGCAGCAAACGGGACAGGGCCCACACAGATACGCAGTATTTT
. | TRBJ1-1 | . | TRBV5-1 | CASSFVGNPNTEAFF | TGCGCCAGCAGCTTCGTCGGGAACCCGAACACTGAAGCTTTCTTT
few | TRBJ1-1 | . | TRBV7-2 | CASTIGAGARRTEAFF | TGTGCCAGCACCATTGGGGCAGGTGCCCGGAGAACTGAAGCTTTCTTT
. | TRBJ2-5 | TRBD1 | TRBV11-2 | CASSLFSTGGSETQYF | TGTGCCAGCAGCTTATTTTCGACAGGGGGCTCAGAGACCCAGTACTTC
. | TRBJ1-3 | . | TRBV18 | CASSPPEAYSGNTIYF | TGTGCCAGCTCACCCCCAGAAGCGTACTCTGGAAACACCATATATTTT
once | TRBJ2-3 | TRBD2 | TRBV5-1 | CASSVGLAVSTDTQYF | TGCGCCAGCAGCGTAGGACTAGCGGTTAGCACAGATACGCAGTATTTT
. | TRBJ2-2 | TRBD2 | TRBV9 | CASSVRRGGNTGELFF | TGTGCCAGCAGCGTACGGCGGGGGGGTAACACCGGGGAGCTGTTTTTT
. | TRBJ2-3 | TRBD1 | TRBV5-1 | CASSLSGTGFADTQYF | TGCGCCAGCAGCTTATCCGGGACAGGGTTCGCAGATACGCAGTATTTT
. | TRBJ2-3 | TRBD1 | TRBV11-2 | CASSLGTGLQYF | TGTGCCAGCAGCTTAGGGACAGGATTGCAGTATTTT
. | TRBJ2-7 | . | TRBV6-5 | CASSQRPYEQYF | TGTGCCAGCAGCCAGAGGCCCTACGAGCAGTACTTC